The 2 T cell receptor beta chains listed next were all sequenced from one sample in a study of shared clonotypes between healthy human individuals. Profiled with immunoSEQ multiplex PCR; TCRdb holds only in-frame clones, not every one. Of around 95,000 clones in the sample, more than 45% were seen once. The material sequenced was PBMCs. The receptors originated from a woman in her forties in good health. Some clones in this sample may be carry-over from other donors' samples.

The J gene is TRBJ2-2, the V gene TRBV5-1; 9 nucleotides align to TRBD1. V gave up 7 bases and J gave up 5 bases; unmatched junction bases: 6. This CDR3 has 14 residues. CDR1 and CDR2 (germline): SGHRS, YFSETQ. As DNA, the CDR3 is TGCGCCAGCTCGGGGACAGGGAATACCGGGGAGCTGTTTTTT. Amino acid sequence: CASSGTGNTGELFF.

The CDR3 reads CASSQGQGGSDTQYF. In DNA, the CDR3 is TGCGCCAGCAGCCAAGGACAGGGTGGATCAGATACGCAGTATTTT. This chain links TRBV4-1 with TRBJ2-3; 7 nucleotides match TRBD1. J gave up 4 bases and V 1 base, and 5 bases lay outside the gene matches. Germline V gives CDR1 MGHRA, CDR2 YSYEKL. The CDR3 contains 15 residues.